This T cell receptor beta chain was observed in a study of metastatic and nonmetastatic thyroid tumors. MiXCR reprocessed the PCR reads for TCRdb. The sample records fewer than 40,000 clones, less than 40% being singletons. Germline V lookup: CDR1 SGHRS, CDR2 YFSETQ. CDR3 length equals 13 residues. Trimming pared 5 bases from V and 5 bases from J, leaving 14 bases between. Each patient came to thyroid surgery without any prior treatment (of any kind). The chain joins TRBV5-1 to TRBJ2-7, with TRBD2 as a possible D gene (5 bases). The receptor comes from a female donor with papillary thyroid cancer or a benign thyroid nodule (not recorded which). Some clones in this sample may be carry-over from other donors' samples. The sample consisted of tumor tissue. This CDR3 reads CASSDRRDDEQYF. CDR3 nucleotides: TGCGCCAGCAGTGATCGACGGGATGACGAGCAGTACTTC.